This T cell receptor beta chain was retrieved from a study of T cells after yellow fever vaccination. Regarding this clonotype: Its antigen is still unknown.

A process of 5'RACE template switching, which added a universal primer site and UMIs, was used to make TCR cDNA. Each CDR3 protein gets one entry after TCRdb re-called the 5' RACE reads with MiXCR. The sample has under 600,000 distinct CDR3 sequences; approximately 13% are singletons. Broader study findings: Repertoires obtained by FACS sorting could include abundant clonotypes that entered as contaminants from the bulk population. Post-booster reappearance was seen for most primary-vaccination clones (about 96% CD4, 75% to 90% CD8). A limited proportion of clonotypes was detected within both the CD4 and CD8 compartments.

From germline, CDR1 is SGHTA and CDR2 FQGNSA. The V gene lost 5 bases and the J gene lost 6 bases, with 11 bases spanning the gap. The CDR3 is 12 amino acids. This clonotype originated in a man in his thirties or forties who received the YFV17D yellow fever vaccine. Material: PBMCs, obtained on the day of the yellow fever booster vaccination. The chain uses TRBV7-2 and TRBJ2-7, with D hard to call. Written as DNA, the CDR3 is TGTGCCAGCAGCCCCCCCGGTCCCGAGCAGTACTTC. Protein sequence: CASSPPGPEQYF.